This T cell receptor beta chain was documented in a study of blood T cells in healthy people across ages. CDR1 SGHTA and CDR2 FQGNSA come from the germline V gene. The CDR3 has 15 residues. The junction had 7 bases not matched to a gene; V was cut back by 5 bases and J by 8 bases. This clonotype showed up just a few times. The authors ran a second PCR of roughly 6 to 12 cycles using a sample-barcoded 5' primer and a J-beta primer mix. Each of the samples gave a minimum of 2.5 million paired-end reads that contained CDR3. TCRdb called the 5' RACE reads again in MiXCR, with one record for every CDR3 protein. Of roughly 500,000 distinct CDR3 sequences in the sample, more than 20% were seen once. These same data were also listed under a study on T cells of mothers and their children. As reported in that work: Once extracted, all RNA went into cDNA synthesis at 1.5 ug per 15 ul.

J is TRBJ2-3 and V is TRBV7-2; 13 bases line up with TRBD2. Sequencing used blood. The receptor comes from a boy aged 5-17 years in good health. The CDR3 coding sequence is TGTGCCAGCAGCCCCACTAGCGGGGGGGCGGTTACGCAGTATTTT. It yields the protein CASSPTSGGAVTQYF.